The 3 T cell receptor beta chains listed next were all sequenced from one sample in a study of STAT3 mutations in large granular lymphocyte leukemia. Their antigens are not known. TCRdb keeps only in-frame clones here, not all; method: immunoSEQ multiplex PCR. Altogether more than 10,000 clones are present, 85% being singletons, with the ten largest covering 86%. Study-level findings and limits: In T-cell large granular lymphocyte leukemia, about half of patients showed multiple immunodominant subclonotypes.

The sample comprised peripheral blood mononuclear cells. The receptors originated from an elderly man with T-cell large granular lymphocyte leukemia. Some clones in this sample may be carry-over from other donors' samples.

V is TRBV7-2 and J is TRBJ2-1, with 9 bases fitting TRBD2. Losses at the gene ends were 5 bases for V and 6 bases for J; bases not matched to a gene: 5. Per the germline V gene, CDR1 is SGHTA and CDR2 is FQGNSA. The CDR3 totals 14 residues. The CDR3 nucleotides read TGTGCCAGCAGCCCGGGACTAGCCTTCAATGAGCAGTTCTTC. Encoded protein: CASSPGLAFNEQFF.

This chain joins TRBV5-1 and TRBJ1-2, with D possibly matching TRBD1 (6 bases). The germline gives CDR1 SGHRS, CDR2 YFSETQ. Between the trimmed V and J ends, which lost 0 bases and 4 bases, there was a span of 16 bases. The CDR3 runs 16 residues. The CDR3 loop reads CASSLDPNREGYGYTF. Here the CDR3 DNA reads TGCGCCAGCAGCTTGGACCCTAACAGGGAAGGCTATGGCTACACCTTC.

This chain joins TRBV28 and TRBJ1-2; D remains ambiguous. V lost 7 bases and J lost 0, with 9 bases in between. The germline CDR1 and CDR2 sequences are MDHEN and SYDVKM. The CDR3 runs 13 residues. CDR3 residues: CASTSGTNYGYTF. CDR3 nucleotide sequence: TGTGCCAGCACCTCCGGAACTAACTATGGCTACACCTTC.